The 28 T cell receptor beta chains below all came from one sample that was sequenced in a study of vaccination and CD4 T cells after COVID-19. CD4+ T cells that had been cultured provided DNA sequenced with the Oncomine TCR Beta short-read assay. From the PCR reads, TCRdb called clonotypes with MiXCR, one entry per CDR3 protein. The sample shows 15,000 to 20,000 distinct CDR3 sequences, roughly 56% of them seen only once. Their antigens are not known. Stated treatment: roughly 11-day PBMC culture with coronavirus spike peptide pools or control peptides (ViraFEST assay). Specimen: CD4+ T cells from blood, cultured in vitro. Source of these receptors: a human donor who had recovered from COVID-19.

V is TRBV2 and J is TRBJ2-1, with 9 bases matching TRBD1. J gave up 6 bases and V 7 bases, and 4 bases lay outside the gene matches. Germline CDR1 and CDR2: SNHLY and FYNNEI. The CDR3 is 13 amino acids. The CDR3 nucleotides read TGTGCCAGCACCGGGACAGGGAGCAATGAGCAGTTCTTC. Translating gives CASTGTGSNEQFF.

This clonotype appeared a few times. V gene TRBV20-1 combines with J gene TRBJ1-1; D gene ambiguous. The V end lost 3 bases, the J end lost 2 bases, and 4 bases lay between the germline ends. Germline-derived CDR1 and CDR2 are DFQATT and SNEGSKA (reference sequence). CDR3 length: 11 amino acids. This chain's CDR3 is CSASLNTEAFF. For the CDR3, the DNA is TGCAGTGCTAGTCTCAACACTGAAGCTTTCTTT.

The rearrangement links TRBV5-4 to TRBJ2-1; 7 positions match TRBD2. This CDR3 spans 16 amino acids. After removal of 0 bases from V and 2 bases from J, the junction contained 5 bases not matched to a gene. Looked up from germline, CDR1 is SGHNT and CDR2 is YYREEE (reference sequence). CDR3 nucleotides: TGTGCCAGCAGCTTGGGTGGTGCGGGAGCCTACAATGAGCAGTTCTTC. Its translation: CASSLGGAGAYNEQFF.

This chain connects TRBV28 to TRBJ2-3; the D is unclear. Trimming left V 1 base short and J 6 bases short, with 11 bases between. The CDR3 length is 14 residues. Germline values: CDR1 MDHEN, CDR2 SYDVKM. The CDR3 DNA is TGTGCCAGCAGTTTATACTTAGAGACCGATACGCAGTATTTT. Translation: CASSLYLETDTQYF.

This clonotype was seen a handful of times. This rearrangement joins TRBV6-1 to TRBJ1-2; TRBD1 aligns across 11 bases. The V and J ends lost 9 bases and 8 bases, in that order; junction bases with no gene match: 11. Germline CDR1 is MNHNS and CDR2 is SASEGT. This CDR3 spans 14 amino acids. CDR3: CASAGTGGRYGYTF. CDR3 sequence (DNA): TGTGCCAGTGCCGGGACAGGGGGTAGGTACGGCTACACCTTC.

Only one count was recorded for this clonotype. The chain joins TRBV29-1 to TRBJ1-1; possible D gene TRBD1, 5 bases. With 4 bases removed from V and 3 bases from J, the gap between germline ends came to 12 bases. The CDR3 totals 13 residues. CDR1 SQVTM and CDR2 ANQGSEA come from the germline V gene. DNA for the CDR3: TGCAGCGTTGCAGGGACCCTGGACACTGAAGCTTTCTTT. Its translation: CSVAGTLDTEAFF.

The sample holds a few counts of this clonotype. The chain links TRBV30 to TRBJ1-6; D perhaps matches TRBD1 (5 bases). With 2 bases removed from V and 11 bases from J, the gap between germline ends came to 13 bases. This CDR3 region has 13 residues. Germline lookup yields CDR1 GTSNPN and CDR2 SVGIG (reference sequence). This chain's CDR3 is CAWSRGNGAPLHF. CDR3 DNA sequence: TGTGCCTGGAGTCGGGGGAACGGTGCACCCCTCCACTTT. The entire variable domain, with the rest obtained from reference TRBV30 and TRBJ1-6, is as follows: SQTIHQWPATLVQPVGSPLSLECTVEGTSNPNLYWYRQAAGRGLQLLFYSVGIGQISSEVPQNLSASRPQDRQFILSSKKLLLSDSGFYLCAWSRGNGAPLHFGNGTRLTVT.

V gene TRBV11-3 combines with J gene TRBJ2-7; maybe TRBD1 (6 bases). V gave up 0 bases and J gave up 1 base, with 10 bases separating them. This CDR3 has 15 amino acids. CDR1 is SGHNT and CDR2 is YENEEA in the germline V gene. The CDR3 loop reads CASSLDSGASYEQYF. In DNA form, the CDR3 reads TGTGCCAGCAGCTTAGATTCAGGGGCTTCCTACGAGCAGTACTTC.

V gene TRBV6-1 combines with J gene TRBJ2-2; D ambiguous. The CDR3 has 14 residues. Germline assignment: CDR1 MNHNS and CDR2 SASEGT. V was shortened by 5 bases and J by 5 bases, with 12 bases between the two germline ends. The CDR3, as DNA: TGTGCCAGCAGTCGCCCACCGGGTACCGGGGAGCTGTTTTTT. Translating it yields CASSRPPGTGELFF.

The J gene is TRBJ1-2, the V gene TRBV11-2; possibly TRBD1 for D (5 bases). The germline V gene encodes CDR1 SGHAT and CDR2 FQNNGV. With 3 bases removed from V and 4 bases from J, the gap between germline ends came to 9 bases. The CDR3 consists of 13 residues. In nucleotides, the CDR3 is TGTGCCAGCAGCTTCGGGGGGACCTATGGCTACACCTTC. Residues: CASSFGGTYGYTF. Full variable domain (rest looked up from reference TRBV11-2 and TRBJ1-2): EAGVAQSPRYKIIEKRQSVAFWCNPISGHATLYWYQQILGQGPKLLIQFQNNGVVDDSQLPKDRFSAERLKGVDSTLKIQPAKLEDSAVYLCASSFGGTYGYTFGSGTRLTVV.

This clonotype was detected only a few times. The chain uses TRBV7-2 and TRBJ1-1; possibly TRBD1 for D (6 bases). CDR3 size: 15 residues. Trimming pared 6 bases from V and 3 bases from J, leaving 17 bases between. CDR1 SGHTA and CDR2 FQGNSA come from the germline V gene. The CDR3 sequence: CASRLTWTADTEAFF. The CDR3 DNA reads TGTGCCAGCAGGCTAACTTGGACAGCAGACACTGAAGCTTTCTTT.

The chain links TRBV5-1 to TRBJ2-5; 11 bases fit TRBD2. Looked up from germline, CDR1 is SGHRS and CDR2 is YFSETQ. The J segment lost 7 bases and the V segment lost 0 bases, leaving 8 bases of the junction unmatched. This CDR3 is built from 16 residues. The CDR3 sequence is CASSLELAGGLGTQYF. The DNA for the CDR3 is TGCGCCAGCAGCTTGGAATTAGCGGGGGGGCTTGGGACCCAGTACTTC.

The chain employs TRBV5-1 and TRBJ2-7; D perhaps matches TRBD2 (6 bases). CDR3 length: 14 residues. CDR1 and CDR2 from the germline V gene are SGHRS and YFSETQ. Trimming removed 7 bases at V and 0 bases at J, with 14 bases between. The CDR3: CASQVAESSYEQYF. The CDR3 nucleotides read TGCGCCAGCCAAGTAGCGGAAAGCTCCTACGAGCAGTACTTC.

This clonotype was detected only a few times. V gene TRBV11-3 combines with J gene TRBJ2-5; D not resolved. Germline V gene lookup returns CDR1 SGHNT and CDR2 YENEEA. V lost 1 base and J 7 bases, leaving 7 bases between the germline ends. CDR3 length: 12 residues. The CDR3, as DNA: TGTGCCAGCAGCTTAGTACCCCCGACCCAGTACTTC. Residues: CASSLVPPTQYF.

The CDR3 region is CASSWTAEPHGYTF. The CDR3 bases are TGCGCCAGCAGCTGGACAGCGGAGCCTCATGGCTACACCTTC. The chain links TRBV5-1 to TRBJ1-2; possibly TRBD1 for D (6 bases). The CDR3 totals 14 residues. Per germline, CDR1 SGHRS and CDR2 YFSETQ. Trimming pared 3 bases from V and 6 bases from J, leaving 15 bases between.

The CDR3 here is CASSIRPNSPLHF. In nucleotides, the CDR3 is TGTGCCAGTAGTATAAGGCCAAATTCACCCCTCCACTTT. The V gene is TRBV19, the J gene TRBJ1-6; D is ambiguous. The germline V gene has CDR1 LNHDA and CDR2 SQIVND (reference sequence). Trimming took 2 bases from V and 7 from J, leaving 6 bases between them. The CDR3 has 13 residues.

V and J are TRBV4-3 and TRBJ2-3, with 13 bases identical to TRBD2. The CDR3 loop spans 20 amino acids. Germline assignment: CDR1 LGHNA and CDR2 YSLEER. The ends lost 0 bases at V and 1 base at J; junction bases unmatched: 10. The CDR3 here is CASSQDPALAGGRGTDTQYF. The CDR3 region has the DNA TGCGCCAGCAGCCAAGATCCGGCACTAGCGGGAGGGAGGGGCACAGATACGCAGTATTTT.

The genes are TRBV7-3 and TRBJ2-6; TRBD2 is a possible D gene (6 bases). Trimming removed 4 bases from V and 0 bases from J, with 16 bases in between. The germline gives CDR1 SGHTA, CDR2 FQGTGA. The CDR3 contains 18 residues. The CDR3 region has the DNA TGTGCCAGCAGCTGGGGCTCGGGACTCCACTCTGGGGCCAACGTCCTGACTTTC. Protein sequence: CASSWGSGLHSGANVLTF. Full variable domain (remainder filled in from reference TRBV7-3 and TRBJ2-6): GAGVSQTPSNKVTEKGKYVELRCDPISGHTALYWYRQSLGQGPEFLIYFQGTGAADDSGLPNDRFFAVRPEGSVSTLKIQRTERGDSAVYLCASSWGSGLHSGANVLTFGAGSRLTVL.

This clonotype was seen more than once but under ten times. The rearrangement uses TRBV6-1 and TRBJ1-2; 9 nucleotides line up with TRBD1. The V and J ends lost 10 bases and 8 bases, in that order; junction bases with no gene match: 11. CDR1 MNHNS and CDR2 SASEGT come from the germline V gene. The CDR3 totals 13 residues. The CDR3 sequence: CANATGGILGYTF. CDR3 nucleotides: TGTGCCAACGCGACAGGGGGTATTTTAGGCTACACCTTC.

This clonotype was detected a few times. The chain couples TRBV7-3 to TRBJ2-7; a possible D gene is TRBD1 (5 bases). Trimming took off 5 bases at V and 2 bases at J, with 13 bases between the two ends. The length of the CDR3 is 14 residues. In germline, CDR1 is SGHTA, CDR2 FQGTGA. The CDR3 nucleotides are TGTGCCAGCAGCCAAGCAGGGAATGCCTACGAGCAGTACTTC. It translates to CASSQAGNAYEQYF.

The genes are TRBV30 and TRBJ2-7, with TRBD1 matching 11 bases. Looked up from germline, CDR1 is GTSNPN and CDR2 is SVGIG (reference sequence). This CDR3 contains 12 residues. V was clipped by 8 bases and J by 0 bases; unmatched bases: 0. CDR3 coding DNA: TGTGCCGGACAGGGGGCCTCCTACGAGCAGTACTTC. This gives the protein CAGQGASYEQYF.

This clonotype was recorded only once. The rearrangement uses TRBV20-1 and TRBJ2-3, with TRBD2 matching over 7 bases. The germline V gene encodes CDR1 DFQATT and CDR2 SNEGSKA (reference sequence). The CDR3 spans 13 residues. V shed 5 bases, J shed 2 bases, and the junction held 4 bases outside the gene matches. CDR3 amino acids: CSAGGTITDTQYF. Written as DNA, the CDR3 is TGCAGTGCTGGGGGGACTATCACAGATACGCAGTATTTT.

The chain links TRBV7-8 to TRBJ1-2; no definite D call. Per germline, CDR1 SGHVS and CDR2 FQNEAQ. The CDR3 sequence is 19 residues long. Trimming shortened V by 1 base and J by 0 bases, and 21 bases separated the two germline ends. The CDR3: CASSLGSGRTTLSNYGYTF. The CDR3 nucleotides are TGTGCCAGCAGCTTAGGGTCTGGGCGGACGACCCTATCTAACTATGGCTACACCTTC.

The chain uses TRBV20-1 and TRBJ1-2; D gene ambiguous. CDR1 and CDR2 (germline): DFQATT, SNEGSKA (reference sequence). V lost 6 bases, J lost 7 bases, and 15 bases lay in between. The CDR3 loop spans 12 amino acids. CDR3 sequence: CSAADGVSGYTF. CDR3 sequence (DNA): TGCAGTGCGGCGGACGGCGTCTCTGGCTACACCTTC.

V usage is TRBV24-1 and J usage is TRBJ2-2; 10 bases are shared with TRBD2. The germline V gene encodes CDR1 KGHDR and CDR2 SFDVKD. The CDR3 consists of 16 residues. J gave up 2 bases and V 9 bases, and 8 bases lay outside the gene matches. Here the CDR3 reads CATASGRDLNTGELFF. The CDR3 nucleotides read TGTGCCACCGCCAGCGGGAGGGATCTTAACACCGGGGAGCTGTTTTTT.

In this sample, this clonotype is medium-sized. V is TRBV20-1 and J is TRBJ1-3; 8 bases match TRBD1. CDR1 is DFQATT and CDR2 is SNEGSKA in the germline V gene (reference sequence). This CDR3 comprises 13 residues. J gave up 5 bases and V 5 bases, and 5 bases lay outside the gene matches. The CDR3 loop is CSAVRDRRNTIYF. As DNA, the CDR3 is TGCAGTGCTGTCCGGGACAGGAGAAACACCATATATTTT.

V is TRBV20-1 and J is TRBJ1-1, with a weak D call TRBD1 (6 bases). The CDR3 length is 14 residues. With 0 bases removed from V and 4 bases from J, the gap between germline ends came to 12 bases. Germline-derived CDR1 and CDR2 are DFQATT and SNEGSKA (reference sequence). CDR3 residues: CSARDSSRGTEAFF. In DNA, the CDR3 is TGCAGTGCTAGAGATTCGTCCAGGGGCACTGAAGCTTTCTTT.

V is TRBV7-8 and J is TRBJ1-2, with a weak D call TRBD1 (6 bases). Germline loops: CDR1 SGHVS, CDR2 FQNEAQ. V gave up 2 bases and J gave up 1 base, with 20 bases separating them. This CDR3 comprises 18 residues. CDR3 in DNA: TGTGCCAGCAGCTTACGGGTGGTGAAGGGGGAGTTTAACTATGGCTACACCTTC. This encodes CASSLRVVKGEFNYGYTF.